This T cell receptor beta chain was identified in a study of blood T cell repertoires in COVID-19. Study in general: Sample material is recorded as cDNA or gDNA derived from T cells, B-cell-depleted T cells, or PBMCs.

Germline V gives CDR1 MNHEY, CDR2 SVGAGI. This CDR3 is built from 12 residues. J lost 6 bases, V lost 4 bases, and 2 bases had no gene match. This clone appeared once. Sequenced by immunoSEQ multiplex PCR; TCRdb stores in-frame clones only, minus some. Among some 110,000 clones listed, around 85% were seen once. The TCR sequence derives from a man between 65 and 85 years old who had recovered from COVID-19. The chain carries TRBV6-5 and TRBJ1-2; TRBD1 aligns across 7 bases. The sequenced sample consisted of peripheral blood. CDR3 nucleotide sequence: TGTGCCAGCAGTTCGACAGGGAATGGCTACACCTTC. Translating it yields CASSSTGNGYTF.